This TCR beta chain was identified in a study of blood T cells in healthy people across ages. A second roughly 7 to 11 cycle PCR used barcoded and J-beta primers. TCRdb re-called the 5' RACE reads through MiXCR, storing one row per CDR3 protein. The sample shows around 990,000 distinct CDR3 sequences, 35% to 40% of them seen only once. Study-wide results and caveats: Roughly linear age-related decline in beta diversity appeared, significant by age about 40.

In regard to this clonotype: What it recognizes is unknown.

This TCR derives from a young man in good health. Source material: blood.

The CDR3 nucleotides read TGTGCCAGCAGTCCCCGGACGGATACCTACGAGCAGTACTTC. Translating gives CASSPRTDTYEQYF. The chain is built from TRBV12-3 or TRBV12-4 and TRBJ2-7; D uncertain. This CDR3 is built from 14 residues. V was pared by 5 bases and J by 2 bases, with 13 bases between.